This T cell receptor beta chain was captured in a study of cytomegalovirus exposure and HLA in healthy donors. Study conclusions and caveats: In a later analysis, several top co-occurrence clusters appeared linked to parvovirus B19, influenza, CMV and Epstein-Barr virus.

CDR3 size: 15 residues. The PCR had 60 Vbeta and 13 Jbeta primers. Some clones are missing from TCRdb's copy, which holds only in-frame ones; the method was immunoSEQ multiplex PCR. Found here are 150,000 to 250,000 clones, under 90% of them singletons; the top ten hold roughly 0.098%. As to this clone: Antigen: not known.

Sequenced: PBMCs. The source of this sequence is a boy younger than 10 in good health and CMV-seronegative. The V and J genes are TRBV21-1 and TRBJ1-1; the listed D gene, TRBD1, was not tested against the DNA. TRBV21-1 is a recognized pseudogene. The CDR3 loop is CASSKALRVGTEAFF. Here the CDR3 DNA reads TGTGCCAGCAGCAAAGCGCTCAGGGTAGGTACTGAAGCTTTCTTT.